Reported below is one T cell receptor (beta chain). Its cognate antigen is unknown. The data stem from a study of cytomegalovirus exposure and HLA in healthy donors. Study overall: An early data release held tens of millions of unique TCRs from HLA-typed donors. Study observations and caveats: Reported findings show TCR beta sequences accurately forecast HLA-A and HLA-B alleles in most subjects.

The germline CDR1 and CDR2 sequences are SGDLS and YYNGEE. J was trimmed by 4 bases and V by 0 bases; bases with no gene match: 1. This CDR3 region has 14 residues. The PCR ran on 60 Vbeta and 13 Jbeta primers. In the source study's methods: Counted up in a later analysis, unique TCR beta chains came to some 82 million, with around 10 million shared. Some clones are missing from TCRdb's copy, which holds only in-frame ones; the method was immunoSEQ multiplex PCR. For V, J and clone size, that table is used; D and trimming come from the DNA. The profile shows about 110,000 clones, 79% of them singletons.

The sequence was obtained from a young woman in good health and CMV-seropositive. The chain joins TRBV9 to TRBJ2-1, with 7 bases fitting TRBD2. Sequencing was performed on PBMCs. The CDR3 is CASSVEGLYNEQFF. The CDR3 DNA reads TGTGCCAGCAGCGTAGAGGGACTATACAATGAGCAGTTCTTC.